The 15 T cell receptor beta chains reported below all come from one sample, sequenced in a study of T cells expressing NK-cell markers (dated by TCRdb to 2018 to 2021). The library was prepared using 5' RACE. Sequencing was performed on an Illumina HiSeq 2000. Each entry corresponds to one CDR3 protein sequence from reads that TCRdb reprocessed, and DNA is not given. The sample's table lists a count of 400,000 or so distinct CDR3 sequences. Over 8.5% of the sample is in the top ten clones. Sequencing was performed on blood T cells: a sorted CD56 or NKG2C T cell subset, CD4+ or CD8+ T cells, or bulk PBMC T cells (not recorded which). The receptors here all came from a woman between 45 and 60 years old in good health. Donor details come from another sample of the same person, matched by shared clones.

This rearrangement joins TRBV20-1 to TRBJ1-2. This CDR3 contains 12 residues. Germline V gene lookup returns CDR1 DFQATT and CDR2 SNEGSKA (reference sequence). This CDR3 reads CSARVDGSGYTF.

CDR3 amino acids: CASSAKGILGNTIYF. V gene TRBV6-5 combines with J gene TRBJ1-3. The CDR3 length is 15 residues. Germline-derived CDR1 and CDR2 are MNHEY and SVGAGI.

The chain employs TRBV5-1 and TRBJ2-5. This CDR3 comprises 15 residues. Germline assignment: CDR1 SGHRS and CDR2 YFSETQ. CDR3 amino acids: CASSFLSRPQETQYF.

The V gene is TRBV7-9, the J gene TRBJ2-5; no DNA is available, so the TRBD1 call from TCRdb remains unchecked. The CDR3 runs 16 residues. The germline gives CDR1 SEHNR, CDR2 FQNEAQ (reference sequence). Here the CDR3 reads CASSPSPGQPQETQYF.

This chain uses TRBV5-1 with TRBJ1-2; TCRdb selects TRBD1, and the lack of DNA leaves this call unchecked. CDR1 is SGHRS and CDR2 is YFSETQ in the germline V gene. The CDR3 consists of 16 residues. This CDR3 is CASSSPYKVDDYGYTF.

Here the CDR3 reads CASSLGPSGGANEKLFF. The chain is built from TRBV12-3 or TRBV12-4 and TRBJ1-4. CDR3 length: 17 residues.

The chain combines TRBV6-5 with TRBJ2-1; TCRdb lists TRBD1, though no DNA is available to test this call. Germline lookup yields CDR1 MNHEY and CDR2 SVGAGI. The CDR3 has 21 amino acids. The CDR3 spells CASSYSNWGQPHGGFNNEQFF.

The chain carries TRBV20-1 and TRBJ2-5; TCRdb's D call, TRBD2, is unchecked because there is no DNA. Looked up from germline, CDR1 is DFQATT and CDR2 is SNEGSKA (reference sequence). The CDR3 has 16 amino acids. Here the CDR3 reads CSARSPTSGTGETQYF.

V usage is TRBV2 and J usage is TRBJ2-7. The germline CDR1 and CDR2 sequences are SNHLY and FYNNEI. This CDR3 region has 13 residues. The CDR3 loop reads CASSNYIEYEQYF.

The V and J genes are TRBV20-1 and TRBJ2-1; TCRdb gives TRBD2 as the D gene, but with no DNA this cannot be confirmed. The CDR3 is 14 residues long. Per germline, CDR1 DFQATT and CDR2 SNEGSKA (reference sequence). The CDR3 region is CSVPRLAGVLEQFF.

CDR3 protein: CSVQKSGLNYNEQFF. This chain uses TRBV29-1 with TRBJ2-1; TCRdb's D call, TRBD2, is unchecked because there is no DNA. CDR1 and CDR2 (germline): SQVTM, ANQGSEA. CDR3 length equals 15 residues.

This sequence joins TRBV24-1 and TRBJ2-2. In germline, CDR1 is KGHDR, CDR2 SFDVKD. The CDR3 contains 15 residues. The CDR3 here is CATSDLTQNTGELFF.

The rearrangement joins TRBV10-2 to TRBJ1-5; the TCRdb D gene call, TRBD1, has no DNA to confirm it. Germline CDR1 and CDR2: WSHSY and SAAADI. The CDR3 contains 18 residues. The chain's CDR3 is CASSELGQGVVGNQPQHF.

The CDR3 spells CASSASLEGETQYF. This chain links TRBV27 with TRBJ2-5; TCRdb proposes TRBD2, but this gene call is untestable without DNA. This CDR3 is built from 14 residues. CDR1 is MNHEY, CDR2 SMNVEV, per germline (reference sequence).

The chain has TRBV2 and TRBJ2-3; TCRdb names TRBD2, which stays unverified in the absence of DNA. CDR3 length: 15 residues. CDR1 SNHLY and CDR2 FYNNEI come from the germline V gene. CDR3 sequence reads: CASSGDSTSTDTQYF.